These T cell receptor beta chains were read from a single sample in a study of OX40 agonist ivuxolimab in advanced cancers. The repertoire was sequenced with immunoSEQ multiplex PCR; TCRdb's copy has only in-frame clones and lacks some. The sample comprises fewer than 35,000 clones, roughly 87% of which are singletons, and around 39% rests with the top ten. Sequences were derived from CD4+ or CD8+ T cells sorted from blood, sampled in a trial of the OX40 agonist ivuxolimab. These receptor sequences come from an adult with an advanced solid tumor such as melanoma, head and neck, liver or kidney cancer. The CDR3 runs from the conserved cysteine through the conserved F or W. The D gene is left open where the match is weak. Rows may omit the clone size; those that give it use once, few, many or a size class.

DNA: TGCAGCGTTGATGGTCTAGCGGGACACACCGGGGAGCTGTTTTTT
CDR3: CSVDGLAGHTGELFF
D: TRBD2
J: TRBJ2-2
V: TRBV29-1
size: .

DNA: TGCGCCAGCAGCCAGCGACGGAATCAAGAGACCCAGTACTTC
CDR3: CASSQRRNQETQYF
D: .
J: TRBJ2-5
V: TRBV5-1
size: once

DNA: TGTGCCAGTAGTTCGTGGGGGGGCCCAGATACGCAGTATTTT
CDR3: CASSSWGGPDTQYF
D: .
J: TRBJ2-3
V: TRBV19
size: .

DNA: TGTGCCAGCACCCTGCTGGGGAGGGCCGTAGATACGCAGTATTTT
CDR3: CASTLLGRAVDTQYF
D: TRBD2
J: TRBJ2-3
V: TRBV11-2
size: .

DNA: TGTGCCAGCAGTTCCGGGACCTATCAGTTCTTC
CDR3: CASSSGTYQFF
D: .
J: TRBJ2-1
V: TRBV28
size: .

DNA: TGTGCCAGCAGCTCCGGGACTAGCGGGAGAATGGCCCAGTACTTC
CDR3: CASSSGTSGRMAQYF
D: TRBD2
J: TRBJ2-5
V: TRBV27
size: .

DNA: TGTGCCAGCACCTTTTGGGGCGGCGGTCTAGAGACCCAGTACTTC
CDR3: CASTFWGGGLETQYF
D: .
J: TRBJ2-5
V: TRBV5-6
size: once

DNA: TGTGCCAGCAGCCTTGTCAGGGGGTCAGAGACCCAGTACTTC
CDR3: CASSLVRGSETQYF
D: TRBD1
J: TRBJ2-5
V: TRBV7-9
size: once

DNA: TGTGCCAGCAGCCCGGGTCCCGATTTCATGAACACTGAAGCTTTCTTT
CDR3: CASSPGPDFMNTEAFF
D: .
J: TRBJ1-1
V: TRBV5-6
size: .

DNA: TGTGCCAGCAGCGTAGCGGACAGCCGGACTAGCGGGGCAGATACGCAGTATTTT
CDR3: CASSVADSRTSGADTQYF
D: TRBD2
J: TRBJ2-3
V: TRBV9
size: .

DNA: TGTGCCACCCTTACTGGGGGCAGAAAAGCTTTCTTT
CDR3: CATLTGGRKAFF
D: .
J: TRBJ1-1
V: TRBV27
size: .

DNA: TGTGCCAGCAGCCAAAGGATACCGAGGGGCTGGGAGACCCAGTACTTC
CDR3: CASSQRIPRGWETQYF
D: .
J: TRBJ2-5
V: TRBV14
size: once

DNA: TGTGCCAGCAGCCCGACAGGGGGCCTCTACAATGAGCAGTTCTTC
CDR3: CASSPTGGLYNEQFF
D: TRBD1
J: TRBJ2-1
V: TRBV11-2
size: .

DNA: TGTGCCAGCAGCATCACCGGGGCGGAGCAGTACTTC
CDR3: CASSITGAEQYF
D: .
J: TRBJ2-7
V: TRBV7-9
size: .

DNA: TGTGCCAGCAGCTTTGCGTCTAGCGGGGCTGACAATGAGCAGTTCTTC
CDR3: CASSFASSGADNEQFF
D: .
J: TRBJ2-1
V: TRBV12-1
size: once

DNA: TGTGCCAGCAGCTACCTAGCGGGGGCTCTAAATGAGCAGTTCTTC
CDR3: CASSYLAGALNEQFF
D: TRBD2
J: TRBJ2-1
V: TRBV7-9
size: once

DNA: TGCGCCAGCAGCCAATTGGGGGGGCACACTGAAGCTTTCTTT
CDR3: CASSQLGGHTEAFF
D: .
J: TRBJ1-1
V: TRBV4-1
size: once

DNA: TGCGCCAGCAGCTTGGACGGCGGGACCTACGAGCAGTACTTC
CDR3: CASSLDGGTYEQYF
D: .
J: TRBJ2-7
V: TRBV5-1
size: .

DNA: TGCAGCGGCTACAGGGGGCCCAGAGCTGTTTTT
CDR3: CSGYRGPRAVF
D: TRBD1
J: TRBJ2-2
V: TRBV29-1
size: .

DNA: TGTGCCAGCAGTGATAATCCAGCGGGAGATGGAGATACGCAGTATTTT
CDR3: CASSDNPAGDGDTQYF
D: TRBD2
J: TRBJ2-3
V: TRBV2
size: .

DNA: TGTGCCATCAGTGTGGGGTGGGGTAGCACAGATACGCAGTATTTT
CDR3: CAISVGWGSTDTQYF
D: .
J: TRBJ2-3
V: TRBV10-3
size: .

DNA: TGTGCCACCAGCAGAGTAGAAAGTAACTATGGCTACACCTTC
CDR3: CATSRVESNYGYTF
D: .
J: TRBJ1-2
V: TRBV15
size: .

DNA: TGTGCCAGCAGCTTCCTACTAGCGGAAGCTCTTAATGAGCAGTTCTTC
CDR3: CASSFLLAEALNEQFF
D: TRBD2
J: TRBJ2-1
V: TRBV13
size: .

DNA: TGTGCCAGCAGCCCCCGAGGGGGGGGTAACACTGAAGCTTTCTTT
CDR3: CASSPRGGGNTEAFF
D: .
J: TRBJ1-1
V: TRBV13
size: .

DNA: TGCAGCGTTGATGGTCAAAACTCCTACAATGAGCAGTTCTTC
CDR3: CSVDGQNSYNEQFF
D: .
J: TRBJ2-1
V: TRBV29-1
size: .

DNA: TGTGCCAGCAGTTACTCGAACCTCTATGGCTACACCTTC
CDR3: CASSYSNLYGYTF
D: .
J: TRBJ1-2
V: TRBV6-5
size: .

DNA: TGTGCCAGCAGCTTTGACAGGTCAGAGCAGTACTTC
CDR3: CASSFDRSEQYF
D: .
J: TRBJ2-7
V: TRBV5-4
size: .

DNA: TGTGCCAGCAGTCCCCGGTGGGGCTACGAGCAGTACTTC
CDR3: CASSPRWGYEQYF
D: .
J: TRBJ2-7
V: TRBV27
size: .

DNA: TGTGCCAGCCTTACTAGCGGCAATGAGCAGTTCTTC
CDR3: CASLTSGNEQFF
D: TRBD2
J: TRBJ2-1
V: TRBV2
size: .

DNA: TGTGCCAGCAGTTACCAGCCGGGGCAGGGGTGGTCTCTCCACTTT
CDR3: CASSYQPGQGWSLHF
D: .
J: TRBJ1-6
V: TRBV6-5
size: .

DNA: TGCGCCAGCAGCTTGGTAGTGTACACCGGGGAGCTGTTTTTT
CDR3: CASSLVVYTGELFF
D: .
J: TRBJ2-2
V: TRBV5-1
size: .

DNA: TGTGCCAGCAGCTCATGGGGACTAGCGGACTACAATGAGCAGTTCTTC
CDR3: CASSSWGLADYNEQFF
D: TRBD2
J: TRBJ2-1
V: TRBV5-4
size: once

DNA: TGTGCCATCAGTGGTATCGGGGACAATGAGCAGTTCTTC
CDR3: CAISGIGDNEQFF
D: .
J: TRBJ2-1
V: TRBV10-3
size: .

DNA: TGTGCCAGCAGTCCAGGGTCCTCCTACGAGCAGTACTTC
CDR3: CASSPGSSYEQYF
D: .
J: TRBJ2-7
V: TRBV27
size: once

DNA: TGTGCCAGCAGTCCCGGGACATTTTATGGCTACACCTTC
CDR3: CASSPGTFYGYTF
D: .
J: TRBJ1-2
V: TRBV27
size: .

DNA: TGTGCCAGCAGTCCCGGGACAGGGGTCTACAATGAGCAGTTCTTC
CDR3: CASSPGTGVYNEQFF
D: TRBD1
J: TRBJ2-1
V: TRBV7-7
size: .

DNA: TGTGCCAGCAGTGACCCCAAAACTTCTTACCGGGACGAAGCTTTCTTT
CDR3: CASSDPKTSYRDEAFF
D: .
J: TRBJ1-1
V: TRBV25-1
size: .

DNA: TGTGCCATAATAGGGGGAGCCTCCTACAATGAGCAGTTCTTC
CDR3: CAIIGGASYNEQFF
D: .
J: TRBJ2-1
V: TRBV2
size: .

DNA: TGTGCCAGCAGCCCCGGGGCCCTAACAGATACGCAGTATTTT
CDR3: CASSPGALTDTQYF
D: .
J: TRBJ2-3
V: TRBV2
size: .

DNA: TGTGCCAGTAGTCAGGGGGCGAACACTGAAGCTTTCTTT
CDR3: CASSQGANTEAFF
D: TRBD1
J: TRBJ1-1
V: TRBV19
size: .

DNA: TGCGCCAGCAGCCAAATGACAGGGAAGAATGAGCAGTTCTTC
CDR3: CASSQMTGKNEQFF
D: TRBD1
J: TRBJ2-1
V: TRBV4-1
size: .

DNA: TGCAGCGTTGAAGGAGGGTTGGCTGAAGCTTTCTTT
CDR3: CSVEGGLAEAFF
D: .
J: TRBJ1-1
V: TRBV29-1
size: .

DNA: TGTGCCAGCAGGACACTAGCGGGGGGGAACACCGGGGAGCTGTTTTTT
CDR3: CASRTLAGGNTGELFF
D: TRBD2
J: TRBJ2-2
V: TRBV2
size: .

DNA: TGTGCCGGCAGCCCTCCTGGACAGGGGGCCAACACTGAAGCTTTCTTT
CDR3: CAGSPPGQGANTEAFF
D: TRBD1
J: TRBJ1-1
V: TRBV7-9
size: .